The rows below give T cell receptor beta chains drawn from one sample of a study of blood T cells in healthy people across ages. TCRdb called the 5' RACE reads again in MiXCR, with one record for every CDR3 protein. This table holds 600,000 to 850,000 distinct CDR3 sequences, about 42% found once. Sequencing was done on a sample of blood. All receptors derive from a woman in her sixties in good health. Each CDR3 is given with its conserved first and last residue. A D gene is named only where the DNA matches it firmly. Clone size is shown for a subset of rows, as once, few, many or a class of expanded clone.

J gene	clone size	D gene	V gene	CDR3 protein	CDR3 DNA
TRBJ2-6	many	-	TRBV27	CASSLETQGSSGANVLTF	TGTGCCAGCAGTTTAGAAACCCAAGGGAGCTCTGGGGCCAACGTCCTGACTTTC
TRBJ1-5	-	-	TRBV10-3	CAISEVRGTGQPQHF	TGTGCCATCAGTGAGGTCAGGGGCACGGGTCAGCCCCAGCATTTT
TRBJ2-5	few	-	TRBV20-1	CSAGGEADTQYF	TGCAGTGCCGGAGGGGAGGCCGATACCCAGTACTTC
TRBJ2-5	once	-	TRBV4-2	CASSQVLEETQYF	TGTGCCAGCAGCCAAGTTCTGGAAGAGACCCAGTACTTC
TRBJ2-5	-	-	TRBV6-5	CASSYQKTQYF	TGTGCCAGCAGTTATCAGAAGACCCAGTACTTC
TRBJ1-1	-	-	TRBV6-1	CASSDRLGNTEAFF	TGTGCCAGCAGTGATAGACTTGGGAACACTGAAGCTTTCTTT
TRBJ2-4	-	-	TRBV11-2	CASSLPGTAKNIQYF	TGTGCCAGCAGCTTACCAGGGACGGCCAAAAACATTCAGTACTTC
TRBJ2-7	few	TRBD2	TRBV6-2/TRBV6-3	CASSYPSIGGSDSYEQYF	TGTGCCAGCAGTTACCCTTCCATTGGCGGGAGTGACTCCTACGAGCAGTACTTC
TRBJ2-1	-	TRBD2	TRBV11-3	CASSPGTSGSSYNEQFF	TGTGCCAGCAGCCCGGGGACTAGCGGGAGCTCCTACAATGAGCAGTTCTTC
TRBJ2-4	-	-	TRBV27	CASWGWIAKNIQYF	TGTGCCAGCTGGGGGTGGATAGCCAAAAACATTCAGTACTTC
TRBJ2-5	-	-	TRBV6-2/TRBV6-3	CARVYGGLVETQYF	TGTGCCCGTGTATATGGGGGGCTGGTAGAGACCCAGTACTTC
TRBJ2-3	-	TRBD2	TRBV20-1	CSARTSASTDTQYF	TGCAGTGCTAGGACTAGCGCGAGCACAGATACGCAGTATTTT
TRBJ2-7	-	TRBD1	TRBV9	CASGAGEGGVQYF	TGTGCCAGCGGAGCAGGGGAAGGGGGCGTCCAGTACTTC
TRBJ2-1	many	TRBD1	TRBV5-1	CASSLPAGGGEQFF	TGCGCCAGCAGCTTGCCGGCAGGGGGTGGTGAGCAGTTCTTC
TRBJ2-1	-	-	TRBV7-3	CASSPGGGTLFF	TGTGCCAGCAGCCCAGGTGGGGGAACGCTGTTCTTC
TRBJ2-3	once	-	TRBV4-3	CASSQEGGGGLGDTQYF	TGCGCCAGCAGCCAGGAGGGCGGAGGGGGCTTAGGAGATACGCAGTATTTT
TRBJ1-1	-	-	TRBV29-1	CSVSQQQNTEAFF	TGCAGCGTTTCGCAACAGCAGAACACTGAAGCTTTCTTT
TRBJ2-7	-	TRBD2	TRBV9	CASSVVGTSGLYNEQYF	TGTGCCAGCAGCGTAGTAGGGACTAGCGGACTTTACAATGAGCAGTACTTC
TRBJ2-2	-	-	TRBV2	CASSERPTGYTTGELFF	TGTGCCAGCAGTGAAAGGCCCACAGGGTATACCACCGGGGAGCTGTTTTTT
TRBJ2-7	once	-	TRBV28	CASSSPASRGPPYEQYF	TGTGCCAGCAGTTCCCCCGCCTCCAGGGGCCCTCCCTACGAGCAGTACTTC
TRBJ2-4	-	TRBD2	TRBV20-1	CSATDSGGAFGAKNIQYF	TGCAGTGCTACCGATAGCGGGGGGGCCTTCGGAGCCAAAAACATTCAGTACTTC
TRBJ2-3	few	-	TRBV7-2	CASSLTRNPTDTQYF	TGTGCCAGCAGCTTAACGCGGAACCCAACAGATACGCAGTATTTT
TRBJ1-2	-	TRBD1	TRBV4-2	CASSQDGTGDYGYTF	TGTGCCAGCAGCCAAGATGGGACAGGGGACTATGGCTACACCTTC
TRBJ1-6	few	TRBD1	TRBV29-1	CSASTGGNSPLHF	TGCAGCGCCTCGACAGGGGGAAATTCACCCCTCCACTTT
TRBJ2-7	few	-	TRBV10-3	CAISESEGYEQYF	TGTGCCATCAGTGAGTCTGAGGGGTACGAGCAGTACTTC